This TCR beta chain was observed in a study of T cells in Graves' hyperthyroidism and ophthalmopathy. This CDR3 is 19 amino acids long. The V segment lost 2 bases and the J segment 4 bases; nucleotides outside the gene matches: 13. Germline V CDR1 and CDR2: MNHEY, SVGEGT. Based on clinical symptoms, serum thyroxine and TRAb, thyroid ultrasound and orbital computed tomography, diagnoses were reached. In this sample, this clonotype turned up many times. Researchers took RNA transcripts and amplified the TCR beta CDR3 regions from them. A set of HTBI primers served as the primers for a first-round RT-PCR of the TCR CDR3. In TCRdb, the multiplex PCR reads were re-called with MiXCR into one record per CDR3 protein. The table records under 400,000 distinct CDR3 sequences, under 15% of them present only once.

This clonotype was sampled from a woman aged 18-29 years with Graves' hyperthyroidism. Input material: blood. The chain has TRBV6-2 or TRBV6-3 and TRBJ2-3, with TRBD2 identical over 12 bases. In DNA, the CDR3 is TGTGCCAGCAGTTACGCACGGACTAGCGGGATCCGCGTATCAGATACGCAGTATTTT. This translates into CASSYARTSGIRVSDTQYF.